These 27 T cell receptor beta chains originate from one sample sequenced in a study of T cell repertoires in cytomegalovirus infection. No antigen has been identified for these receptors. TCRdb re-analysed the reads in MiXCR, keeping a single row per CDR3 protein. Among some 320,000 distinct CDR3 sequences, about 29% were seen once, and the ten largest hold roughly 20%. The sequenced sample was cultured PBMCs, obtained from culture after CMV antigen stimulation. Receptors were obtained from a human donor in good health (CMV status not recorded). Some clones in this sample may be carry-over from other donors' samples.

The J gene is TRBJ2-6, the V gene TRBV7-9, with a possible D match to TRBD1 (6 bases). Germline loops: CDR1 SEHNR, CDR2 FQNEAQ (reference sequence). CDR3 length: 19 amino acids. Trimming took off 5 bases at V and 4 bases at J, with 24 bases between the two ends. The CDR3 nucleotides read TGTGCCAGCAGCCAATACCGGGACACAGGCTATCGGGGGGCCAACGTCCTGACTTTC. Translated: CASSQYRDTGYRGANVLTF.

This clonotype was seen a handful of times. The rearrangement joins TRBV15 to TRBJ2-5, with a tentative D call TRBD1 (5 bases). The CDR3 contains 14 residues. The V gene lost 1 base and the J gene lost 2 bases, with 8 bases spanning the gap. Germline V gene sequence: CDR1 LNHNV, CDR2 YYDKDF (reference sequence). The CDR3 nucleotides are TGTGCCACCAGCAGAGTCACAGGACAAGAGACCCAGTACTTC. This codes for CATSRVTGQETQYF.

This clonotype was counted between two and nine times. The V call is TRBV12-3 or TRBV12-4, the J call TRBJ1-2; 8 nucleotides align to TRBD1. The ends lost 6 bases at V and 2 bases at J; junction bases unmatched: 26. The CDR3 has 21 amino acids. The CDR3, as DNA: TGTGCCAGCAGGGGGGCCGGCGCCCGAGACGGACAGGGCGCAGTGAACTATGGCTACACCTTC. It codes for CASRGAGARDGQGAVNYGYTF.

The V gene is TRBV5-1, the J gene TRBJ2-5; TRBD1 matches at 7 bases. The length of the CDR3 is 14 residues. The germline V gene has CDR1 SGHRS and CDR2 YFSETQ. Trimming took 5 bases from V and 5 from J; bases not matched to a gene: 9. CDR3 coding DNA: TGCGCCAGCAGACCAGGGGGTGTTGAGGAGACCCAGTACTTC. Its protein is CASRPGGVEETQYF.

This clonotype was counted between two and nine times. This chain links TRBV6-2 or TRBV6-3 with TRBJ2-5; D gene unclear. Germline CDR1 is MNHEY and CDR2 is SVGEGT. The CDR3 runs 14 residues. V was pared by 0 bases and J by 4 bases, with 9 bases between. As DNA, the CDR3 is TGTGCCAGCAGTTACTCTCGAGCAGTAGAGACCCAGTACTTC. Amino acid sequence: CASSYSRAVETQYF.

The gene calls are TRBV10-3 and TRBJ1-2, with 8 positions matching TRBD1. Unmatched junction bases numbered 2, after V lost 4 bases and J lost 7 bases. The germline V gene encodes CDR1 ENHRY and CDR2 SYGVKD. This CDR3 spans 12 amino acids. CDR3 sequence (DNA): TGTGCCATCAGTGGGCAGGGGGCTGGCTACACCTTC. This encodes CAISGQGAGYTF.

This clonotype was seen a few times. This chain joins TRBV6-1 and TRBJ1-5; the D is unclear. From germline, CDR1 is MNHNS and CDR2 SASEGT. The CDR3 covers 14 residues. V lost 0 bases and J 10 bases, leaving 13 bases between the germline ends. In DNA form, the CDR3 reads TGTGCCAGCAGTGAAGCCCCAATAGAGGGTCCCCAGCATTTT. Protein: CASSEAPIEGPQHF.

This clonotype was detected a few times. The rearrangement joins TRBV12-3 or TRBV12-4 to TRBJ2-7; 12 bases line up with TRBD2. V dropped 0 bases and J dropped 7; count of bases not matched to a gene: 10. The CDR3 totals 17 residues. This CDR3 reads CASSLAYRLAGVGEQYF. CDR3 coding DNA: TGTGCCAGCAGTTTAGCGTACCGACTAGCGGGAGTTGGTGAGCAGTACTTC.

This clonotype was seen at least ten times. The gene calls are TRBV7-6 and TRBJ2-7, with unresolved D. Germline CDR1 and CDR2: SGHVS and FNYEAQ. V lost 5 bases to trimming and J lost 0 bases, with 14 bases between them. This CDR3 region has 15 residues. The CDR3 sequence: CASSTRAGTSYEQYF. CDR3 coding DNA: TGTGCCAGCAGCACCCGGGCAGGCACCTCCTACGAGCAGTACTTC.

This clonotype was detected a few times. The chain couples TRBV7-3 to TRBJ1-2; D unclear. Germline CDR1 SGHTA, CDR2 FQGTGA. Trimming took 3 bases from V and 8 from J, leaving 13 bases between them. The CDR3 has 13 residues. CDR3 nucleotides: TGTGCCAGCAGCTTTCGGACGTCCGGGGGCTACACCTTC. This sequence encodes CASSFRTSGGYTF.

V is TRBV19 and J is TRBJ1-1; no definite D call. The V gene lost 3 bases and the J gene lost 4 bases, with 15 bases spanning the gap. The CDR3 is 15 residues long. The germline V gene has CDR1 LNHDA and CDR2 SQIVND (reference sequence). The CDR3 spells CASSIEVLGGTEAFF. The CDR3 DNA reads TGTGCCAGTAGTATCGAAGTTTTGGGTGGCACTGAAGCTTTCTTT.

V is TRBV27 and J is TRBJ2-5; 10 bases align to TRBD2. Germline V gene lookup returns CDR1 MNHEY and CDR2 SMNVEV (reference sequence). The ends lost 4 bases at V and 5 bases at J; junction bases unmatched: 19. The CDR3 is 19 residues long. The CDR3 DNA is TGTGCCAGCAGTTCCTTCCGACCCCCGAGCGGGAGGGCCTCCGAGACCCAGTACTTC. It encodes CASSSFRPPSGRASETQYF.

This clonotype was detected a few times. The J gene is TRBJ1-2, the V gene TRBV7-3; D gene uncertain. The V and J ends lost 5 bases and 8 bases respectively, with 18 bases between them. The length of the CDR3 is 14 residues. Germline assignment: CDR1 SGHTA and CDR2 FQGTGA. As DNA, the CDR3 is TGTGCCAGCAGCGCCCCCCCCGACCAGAGGGGCTACACCTTC. Amino acid sequence: CASSAPPDQRGYTF.

V is TRBV18 and J is TRBJ2-7, with unresolved D. The CDR3 extends over 14 amino acids. Germline V gene sequence: CDR1 KGHSH, CDR2 LQKENI. Deletions cut 1 base from V and 0 bases from J, with 7 bases between. The chain's CDR3 is CASSPQPGSYEQYF. The CDR3 DNA is TGTGCCAGCTCACCACAACCAGGCTCCTACGAGCAGTACTTC.

This clonotype came up a few times. V gene TRBV2 combines with J gene TRBJ1-1; D ambiguous. This CDR3 comprises 12 residues. Trimming removed 5 bases from V and 6 bases from J, with 10 bases in between. The V gene's germline CDR1 is SNHLY and CDR2 FYNNEI. CDR3 DNA sequence: TGTGCCAGCAGTTACTTAGACGCTGAAGCTTTCTTT. Encoded protein: CASSYLDAEAFF.

In its sample, this clonotype was seen many times. The V call is TRBV7-2, the J call TRBJ2-5; the match to TRBD2 covers 11 bases. V was clipped by 3 bases and J by 4 bases; unmatched bases: 4. The CDR3 runs to 15 residues. Germline CDR1 is SGHTA and CDR2 is FQGNSA. CDR3 in amino acids: CASSFETSGTETQYF. In DNA, the CDR3 is TGTGCCAGCAGCTTCGAGACTAGCGGGACAGAGACCCAGTACTTC.

The table lists this clonotype with a few counts. The gene calls are TRBV27 and TRBJ2-1; D possibly corresponds to TRBD2 (5 bases). This CDR3 is built from 15 residues. Germline V gene sequence: CDR1 MNHEY, CDR2 SMNVEV (reference sequence). V gave up 4 bases and J gave up 4 bases, with 14 bases separating them. The CDR3 DNA reads TGTGCCAGCAGTTCGAAACTAGAAAGTTACAATGAGCAGTTCTTC. This sequence encodes CASSSKLESYNEQFF.

Many counts were recorded for this clonotype. This chain connects TRBV11-2 to TRBJ1-1, with 8 bases that match TRBD1. Trimming cost V 5 bases and J 3 bases; bases outside gene matches: 5. The CDR3 length is 14 residues. Looked up from germline, CDR1 is SGHAT and CDR2 is FQNNGV. CDR3 protein: CASSRDRPDTEAFF. The CDR3 DNA reads as TGTGCCAGCAGCCGGGACAGGCCGGACACTGAAGCTTTCTTT.

The rearrangement uses TRBV6-2 or TRBV6-3 and TRBJ2-2; 8 positions agree with TRBD2. CDR3 size: 17 residues. The germline V gene has CDR1 MNHEY and CDR2 SVGEGT. Trimming cost V 2 bases and J 2 bases; bases outside gene matches: 7. CDR3 nucleotides: TGTGCCAGCAGTTACGTAGCGGGACGGGTAAACACCGGGGAGCTGTTTTTT. Its translation: CASSYVAGRVNTGELFF.

V is TRBV5-4 and J is TRBJ2-7; D uncertain. V lost 10 bases and J lost 1, with 18 bases in between. Germline assignment: CDR1 SGHNT and CDR2 YYREEE (reference sequence). This CDR3 is built from 14 residues. This CDR3 reads CAVRLVEGSYEQYF. The CDR3 coding sequence is TGTGCCGTCCGACTTGTGGAAGGGTCCTACGAGCAGTACTTC.

The chain carries TRBV9 and TRBJ1-3; no firm D call. Trimming shortened V by 0 bases and J by 4 bases, and 14 bases separated the two germline ends. This CDR3 is built from 16 residues. Germline assignment: CDR1 SGDLS and CDR2 YYNGEE. The CDR3 spells CASSVESLSLGNTIYF. The CDR3 region has the DNA TGTGCCAGCAGCGTAGAGTCCCTATCTCTGGGAAACACCATATATTTT.

The V and J genes are TRBV30 and TRBJ2-1; D uncertain. V dropped 5 bases and J dropped 6 bases, with 17 bases sitting between them. This CDR3 has 14 residues. Germline CDR1 GTSNPN, CDR2 SVGIG (reference sequence). The CDR3 spells CAWSRDQWGNEQFF. The CDR3 DNA sequence: TGTGCCTGGTCGCGAGATCAGTGGGGCAATGAGCAGTTCTTC.

This clonotype has more than one count but fewer than ten. The chain couples TRBV7-9 to TRBJ1-3; D remains ambiguous. The CDR3 has 13 amino acids. Germline lookup yields CDR1 SEHNR and CDR2 FQNEAQ (reference sequence). Between the trimmed V and J ends, which lost 4 bases and 4 bases, there was a span of 8 bases. Here the CDR3 reads CASSSRVGNTIYF. For the CDR3, the DNA is TGTGCCAGCAGCTCCCGCGTCGGAAACACCATATATTTT.

This clonotype was observed a few times. The chain has TRBV24-1 and TRBJ2-5; D gene unclear. The CDR3 sequence is 13 residues long. Germline V gene lookup returns CDR1 KGHDR and CDR2 SFDVKD. V was shortened by 7 bases and J by 2 bases, with 10 bases between the two germline ends. The CDR3 reads CATRGGVQETQYF. As DNA, the CDR3 is TGTGCCACCAGGGGTGGGGTTCAAGAGACCCAGTACTTC.

This clonotype was picked up a small number of times. V usage is TRBV7-9 and J usage is TRBJ2-1, with D possibly TRBD2 on 5 matching bases. CDR1 is SEHNR and CDR2 is FQNEAQ in the germline V gene (reference sequence). V lost 0 bases to trimming and J lost 1 base, with 10 bases between them. The CDR3 is made up of 16 amino acids. The CDR3 DNA sequence: TGTGCCAGCAGCTTAGCCCGGGATGCGTCCTACAATGAGCAGTTCTTC. It yields the protein CASSLARDASYNEQFF.

The chain employs TRBV20-1 and TRBJ1-5, with D maybe TRBD1 (5 bases). Between the trimmed V and J ends, which lost 4 bases and 2 bases, there was a span of 9 bases. Germline CDR1 reads DFQATT; CDR2 reads SNEGSKA (reference sequence). The CDR3 totals 13 residues. As DNA, the CDR3 is TGCAGTGCTACGATAGGGGGCAATCAGCCCCAGCATTTT. Translated, it gives CSATIGGNQPQHF.

This clonotype was observed at least ten times. The chain is built from TRBV7-6 and TRBJ2-1, with TRBD2 matching over 10 bases. The CDR3 consists of 17 residues. Germline V CDR1 and CDR2: SGHVS, FNYEAQ. J was trimmed by 4 bases and V by 5 bases; bases with no gene match: 11. DNA for the CDR3: TGTGCCAGCAGCCGAAGAACCGGGACTAGCGCTTACAATGAGCAGTTCTTC. Its translation is CASSRRTGTSAYNEQFF. Supplemented by reference TRBV7-6 and TRBJ2-1, the full variable domain reads GAGVSQSPRYKVTKRGQDVALRCDPISGHVSLYWYRQALGQGPEFLTYFNYEAQQDKSGLPNDRFSAERPEGSISTLTIQRTEQRDSAMYRCASSRRTGTSAYNEQFFGPGTRLTVL.